This record looks at one T cell receptor (beta chain) sequence and its context. This clonotype came up a few times. The antigen this receptor binds is unknown. Base qualities were left out, and no much larger clone turns up one base away. V drops 1 base and J drops 9 bases, leaving 9 bases in between. The germline V gene provides CDR1 SGHDN and CDR2 FVKESK. The CDR3 holds 12 amino acids from the cysteine to the phenylalanine. Only the CDR3 part of the read is kept: 36 bases, read in frame from the first base. The source of the sample is a study of vaccination and CD4 T cells after COVID-19 (dated by TCRdb to 2021 to 2024). Concerning the study at large: The convalescent cohort comprised six males and four females, including two Hispanic individuals, seven Caucasians, two Asians and one multiracial person. The time from the second vaccine dose to post-vaccine blood sampling had a median of roughly 70 days and ranged from about 12 to 250 days. In ten to eleven COVID-19 convalescent patients and 4 infection-naive healthy vaccine recipients, the spike-specific CD4+ TCR repertoire before mRNA vaccination was compared with the repertoire after mRNA vaccination. Memory CD4+ T cell crossreactivity between SARS-CoV-2 and common cold coronavirus spike proteins was assessed at the TCR clonotype level in an earlier paper using these donors. Participants got two doses of the Pfizer-BioNTech BNT162b2 vaccine (n=8) or two doses of the Moderna mRNA-1273 vaccine (n=2). Control cultures received a CEFX viral epitope pool as the positive control, an HIV-1 Nef peptide pool as the negative control, or no peptide. The cultures were stimulated with overlapping spike peptide pools from SARS-CoV-2 and from the common cold coronaviruses HCoV-NL63, HCoV-OC43 and HCoV-229E. Post-COVID blood samples from convalescent patients were collected a median of around 110 days after diagnosis, with a range of roughly 35 to 161 days.

According to the study, the label for this sample's treatment or condition signals: roughly 11-day PBMC culture with coronavirus spike peptide pools or control peptides (ViraFEST assay). CD4+ T cells from unexposed donors were collected before the COVID-19 pandemic (2011-2018). To expand antigen-specific T cells with peptide pools and then pick out the expanded clonotypes through TCR sequencing, the study relied on the ViraFEST assay. Each well held approximately 2 million PBMCs cultured in IMDM containing approximately 5% human AB serum and approximately 9.8 IU/ml IL-2, with 8 to 10 ug/ml peptide pools added. Half of the culture medium was replaced with fresh IL-2-containing medium on days 3 and 7. After approximately 10 days of culture, CD4+ T cells were isolated by negative selection using the EasySep CD4+ T cell isolation kit. As cell number allowed, CD4+ T cells from unexposed donors were tested for reactivity to SARS-CoV-2 S and N and to four common cold coronavirus spike pools. Ficoll-Paque Plus gradient centrifugation was used to isolate PBMCs from whole blood, and the isolated PBMCs were then either used fresh or cryopreserved at -140C. Culture conditions were generally each tested in triplicate wells. Leukapheresis product for the unexposed donors was purchased commercially.

Library generation was performed with PCR. DNA from cultured CD4+ T cells underwent TCR sequencing with the Oncomine TCR Beta short-read assay at the Johns Hopkins FTIC core. Genomic DNA was extracted from the cultured CD4+ T cells with the QIAamp micro DNA kit. Oncomine TCR Beta libraries from cultured CD4+ T cells were pooled using unique dual indexes and sequenced on an Illumina iSeq 100. The published analysis was carried out like this. Non-productive sequences were filtered out, and CDR3s that did not start with C, did not end with F or W, or were shorter than 7 amino acids were discarded. The MANAFEST web application was used to identify antigen-specific clonotypes by comparing peptide-stimulated wells against reference wells and other culture wells. To be called positive, a clone needed an FDR below 0.05, an odds ratio above 5, and a productive frequency above 0.1% in at least two of three replicate wells. Cross-reactive clonotypes were defined as significantly expanded in both SARS-CoV-2 spike wells and at least one common cold coronavirus spike condition. Levenshtein distances (stringdist) and unrooted phylogenetic trees (ape) in R version 3.6.1 were used to assess CDR3 homology. TCRdb handled the public reads itself, with Q25 trimming in fastp and clone calling in MiXCR, and kept productive beta chains. One record per CDR3 amino acid sequence lists the most common genes and DNA. The V and J calls were determined by TCRdb, not by the authors. The sample table lists about 6,900 distinct CDR3 sequences, around a quarter of them with a count of one. Clones ranked in the top ten supply 32% of the sample.

Study-wide findings and limitations: Among convalescent patients, a median around 83% of the SARS-CoV-2-reactive clones seen after vaccination appeared only after vaccination, which suggests priming specific to the vaccine. Of the vaccine-specific clones found in convalescent patients, nearly all (304 of 307) were mono-reactive for SARS-CoV-2 spike instead of being cross-reactive with common cold coronaviruses. The number of convalescent patients in the study was relatively small, and the study did not examine early timepoints following natural infection. An increase in the median number of SARS-CoV-2-reactive clonotypes from around 20 after infection to a few dozen after vaccination was observed, but the change was not found to be significant.

The sequence was collected from a human donor in good health. The rearrangement joined TRBV14 to TRBJ1-2; TRBD1 could be the D gene, as 6 bases match. The sequenced sample was CD4+ T cells from blood, cultured in vitro. CDR3 reads: CASSQVGGSYTF. In nucleotide form, the sequence is TGTGCCAGCAGCCAAGTAGGGGGGAGCTACACCTTC. The reference TRBV14 and TRBJ1-2 proteins fill in what lies around the CDR3, so the full variable domain reads EAGVTQFPSHSVIEKGQTVTLRCDPISGHDNLYWYRRVMGKEIKFLLHFVKESKQDESGMPNNRFLAERTGGTYSTLKVQPAELEDSGVYFCASSQVGGSYTFGSGTRLTVV.